The 17 T cell receptor beta chains presented below share a single source sample, sequenced in a study of CD8+ T cells in alopecia areata. Peripheral blood samples and lesional scalp punch biopsies were obtained from alopecia areata patients. RNA extraction was followed by reverse transcription into cDNA, which acted as the sequencing template. This table comes from immunoSEQ multiplex PCR, and its TCRdb copy is limited to in-frame clones, with some not included. The repertoire consists of over 10,000 clones, with around 60% occurring once and the leading ten covering less than 15%. The sequenced sample consisted of skin. The origin of the receptors is a human donor with alopecia areata.

The table lists this clone with a few counts. The chain recombines TRBV5-1 with TRBJ2-3, with 9 bases lining up with TRBD2. The CDR3 has 15 amino acids. V lost 6 bases and J lost 5; bases outside the gene matches: 10. Germline CDR1 reads SGHRS; CDR2 reads YFSETQ. CDR3 DNA: TGCGCCAGCACGCGAATAGCGGGAGTGGGAGATACGCAGTATTTT. Translated: CASTRIAGVGDTQYF.

The chain couples TRBV7-2 to TRBJ1-2; D is unclear. CDR1 is SGHTA, CDR2 FQGNSA, per germline. The CDR3 length is 14 residues. V lost 2 bases and J 2 bases, leaving 9 bases between the germline ends. The CDR3 spells CASSLTQTNYGYTF. The CDR3 bases are TGTGCCAGCAGCTTAACTCAGACCAACTATGGCTACACCTTC. Together with reference TRBV7-2 and TRBJ1-2, the CDR3 gives the full variable domain: GAGVSQSPSNKVTEKGKDVELRCDPISGHTALYWYRQSLGQGLEFLIYFQGNSAPDKSGLPSDRFSAERTGGSVSTLTIQRTQQEDSAVYLCASSLTQTNYGYTFGSGTRLTVV.

The rearrangement joins TRBV5-6 to TRBJ2-1; D gene ambiguous. CDR1 and CDR2 from the germline V gene are SGHDT and YYEEEE. The V and J ends lost 7 bases and 3 bases respectively, with 14 bases between them. The CDR3 runs 14 residues. The CDR3 DNA is TGTGCCAGCGAGCTCCAAAACCTCTACAATGAGCAGTTCTTC. It translates to CASELQNLYNEQFF.

This clone was seen more than once but under ten times. The V and J genes are TRBV6-5 and TRBJ2-1; D is uncertain. Germline V lookup: CDR1 MNHEY, CDR2 SVGAGI. Deletions cut 0 bases from V and 3 bases from J, with 9 bases between. The CDR3 loop spans 15 amino acids. Here the CDR3 reads CASSYSGPNYNEQFF. In DNA form, the CDR3 reads TGTGCCAGCAGTTACTCGGGCCCGAACTACAATGAGCAGTTCTTC.

CDR3 DNA: TGTGCCAGCAGCCAGGGGACTAGCGCCCCAGATACGCAGTATTTT. This gives the protein CASSQGTSAPDTQYF. The rearrangement joins TRBV5-5 to TRBJ2-3; 10 positions agree with TRBD2. The CDR3 is made up of 15 amino acids. Trimming cost V 4 bases and J 4 bases; bases outside gene matches: 6. CDR1 is SGHKS, CDR2 YYEKEE, per germline (reference sequence).

This chain connects TRBV2 to TRBJ1-4; TRBD1 matches 8 bases. V trimming: 5 bases; J trimming: 5 bases; junction bases outside the gene matches: 7. Per germline, CDR1 SNHLY and CDR2 FYNNEI. The CDR3 has 15 amino acids. CDR3 coding DNA: TGTGCCAGCAGTTTTCCAGGGGGCAGGAATGAAAAACTGTTTTTT. Its protein product is CASSFPGGRNEKLFF.

This clone was observed a handful of times. This sequence joins TRBV2 and TRBJ1-1; unclear D gene. Germline V gives CDR1 SNHLY, CDR2 FYNNEI. V dropped 4 bases and J dropped 6 bases, with 15 bases sitting between them. This CDR3 is built from 14 residues. The CDR3 reads CASSVRGGGAEAFF. The CDR3 nucleotides are TGTGCCAGCAGTGTCCGGGGAGGCGGCGCTGAAGCTTTCTTT. Complete variable domain (other parts from reference TRBV2 and TRBJ1-1): EPEVTQTPSHQVTQMGQEVILRCVPISNHLYFYWYRQILGQKVEFLVSFYNNEISEKSEIFDDQFSVERPDGSNFTLKIRSTKLEDSAMYFCASSVRGGGAEAFFGQGTRLTVV.

This clone has more than one count but fewer than ten. This chain connects TRBV6-5 to TRBJ1-1, with D perhaps TRBD1 (6 bases). The V gene's germline CDR1 is MNHEY and CDR2 SVGAGI. CDR3 size: 14 residues. Trimming stripped 7 bases from V and 4 bases from J, with 16 bases between. The CDR3 region is CASTIRGAGTEAFF. The CDR3 region has the DNA TGTGCCAGCACCATCCGGGGGGCCGGCACTGAAGCTTTCTTT.

V usage is TRBV7-9 and J usage is TRBJ2-3; the D is unclear. CDR3 length: 15 residues. V was shortened by 1 base and J by 4 bases, with 12 bases between the two germline ends. Per the germline V gene, CDR1 is SEHNR and CDR2 is FQNEAQ (reference sequence). The CDR3 reads CASSLDLAVSDTQYF. The CDR3 bases are TGTGCCAGCAGCTTAGACCTTGCGGTTTCAGATACGCAGTATTTT.

In this sample, this clone turned up once. The rearrangement joins TRBV2 to TRBJ2-3, with 8 bases aligning to TRBD2. The CDR3 spans 16 residues. Germline values: CDR1 SNHLY, CDR2 FYNNEI. Trimming took 2 bases from V and 6 from J; bases not matched to a gene: 10. DNA for the CDR3: TGTGCCAGCAGTGAAAGGCGAGCGGGAGAGGGCGATACGCAGTATTTT. The encoded protein is CASSERRAGEGDTQYF.

V is TRBV6-5 and J is TRBJ1-5; possible D gene TRBD1, 5 bases. The CDR3 length is 14 residues. CDR1 is MNHEY and CDR2 is SVGAGI in the germline V gene. V was pared by 6 bases and J by 3 bases, with 12 bases between. The CDR3 region is CASRPGTYNQPQHF. CDR3 DNA sequence: TGTGCCAGCAGACCCGGGACTTACAATCAGCCCCAGCATTTT.

V usage is TRBV28 and J usage is TRBJ2-3, with no clear D. The germline V and J ends were trimmed by 4 bases and 5 bases, with 13 bases remaining between them. The CDR3 is 14 amino acids. The germline V gene encodes CDR1 MDHEN and CDR2 SYDVKM. This CDR3 reads CASSSGPRRDTQYF. In DNA, the CDR3 is TGTGCCAGCAGTTCTGGGCCCCGGAGAGATACGCAGTATTTT. Full variable domain (outside the CDR3, taken from reference TRBV28 and TRBJ2-3): DVKVTQSSRYLVKRTGEKVFLECVQDMDHENMFWYRQDPGLGLRLIYFSYDVKMKEKGDIPEGYSVSREKKERFSLILESASTNQTSMYLCASSSGPRRDTQYFGPGTRLTVL.

The genes are TRBV7-9 and TRBJ1-5; 7 bases agree with TRBD1. Per the germline V gene, CDR1 is SEHNR and CDR2 is FQNEAQ (reference sequence). J gave up 7 bases and V 4 bases, and 7 bases lay outside the gene matches. The length of the CDR3 is 14 residues. CDR3 in amino acids: CASSSGAGGQPQHF. CDR3 in DNA: TGTGCCAGCAGCTCTGGGGCAGGGGGACAGCCCCAGCATTTT. The variable domain in full, with the rest retrieved from reference TRBV7-9 and TRBJ1-5, is DTGVSQNPRHKITKRGQNVTFRCDPISEHNRLYWYRQTLGQGPEFLTYFQNEAQLEKSRLLSDRFSAERPKGSFSTLEIQRTEQGDSAMYLCASSSGAGGQPQHFGDGTRLSIL.

The chain carries TRBV29-1 and TRBJ1-1; 7 bases align to TRBD1. The junction had 5 bases not matched to a gene; V was cut back by 3 bases and J by 4 bases. Germline-derived CDR1 and CDR2 are SQVTM and ANQGSEA. This CDR3 is built from 13 residues. For the CDR3, the DNA is TGCAGCGTTGACAGGGGGTTCGGCACTGAAGCTTTCTTT. This translates into CSVDRGFGTEAFF.

V usage is TRBV7-9 and J usage is TRBJ2-3, with 10 bases matching TRBD2. The CDR3 runs 19 residues. The ends lost 3 bases at V and 2 bases at J; junction bases unmatched: 14. Germline V gene lookup returns CDR1 SEHNR and CDR2 FQNEAQ (reference sequence). The CDR3 coding sequence is TGTGCCAGCAGCTTTTGGCCCTCCTGGACTAGCGGCAACACAGATACGCAGTATTTT. It is translated as CASSFWPSWTSGNTDTQYF.

The CDR3 here is CASSPRGLGEGEQFF. In DNA, the CDR3 is TGCGCCAGCAGCCCACGGGGACTAGGGGAGGGTGAGCAGTTCTTC. The chain employs TRBV4-1 and TRBJ2-1; TRBD2 matches 8 bases. This CDR3 is 15 amino acids long. Germline lookup yields CDR1 MGHRA and CDR2 YSYEKL. V lost 4 bases, J lost 9 bases, and 11 bases stayed unmatched.

This chain uses TRBV19 with TRBJ1-1; D is uncertain. The CDR3 is 15 amino acids. CDR1 LNHDA and CDR2 SQIVND come from the germline V gene (reference sequence). Trimming pared 5 bases from V and 0 bases from J, leaving 13 bases between. DNA of the CDR3: TGTGCCAGTAGTGCAAGACTAAATCTGAACACTGAAGCTTTCTTT. It is translated as CASSARLNLNTEAFF.